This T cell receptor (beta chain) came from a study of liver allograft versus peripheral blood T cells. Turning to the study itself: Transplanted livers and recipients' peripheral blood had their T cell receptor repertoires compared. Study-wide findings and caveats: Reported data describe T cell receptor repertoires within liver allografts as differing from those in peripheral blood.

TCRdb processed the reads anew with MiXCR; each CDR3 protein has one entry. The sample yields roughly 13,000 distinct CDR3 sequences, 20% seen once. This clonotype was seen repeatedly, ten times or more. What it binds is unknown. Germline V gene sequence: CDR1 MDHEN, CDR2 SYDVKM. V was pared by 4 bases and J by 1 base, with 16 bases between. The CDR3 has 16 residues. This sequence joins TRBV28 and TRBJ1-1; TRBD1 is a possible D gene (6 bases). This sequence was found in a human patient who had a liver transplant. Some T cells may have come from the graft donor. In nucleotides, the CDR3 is TGTGCCAGCAGTTCTATTCCACAGGGACAGAACACTGAAGCTTTCTTT. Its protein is CASSSIPQGQNTEAFF.